This T cell receptor (beta chain) was retrieved from a study of blood T cell repertoires in COVID-19. As for the study in general: Nucleic acid was either cDNA or gDNA, and it came from T cells, B-cell-depleted T cells, or PBMCs.

This CDR3 has 13 residues. The germline V gene encodes CDR1 SGHAT and CDR2 FQDESV (reference sequence). V shed 5 bases and J 8 bases; nucleotides not matched to a gene: 3. In the source study's methods: Amplified reference gene primers provided the basis for estimating nucleated cell counts. Method: immunoSEQ multiplex PCR; TCRdb's copy keeps in-frame clones and lacks some. That table furnishes V, J and clone size, whereas the DNA furnished D and trimming. The sample holds roughly 280,000 clones, approximately 85% seen once. The origin of this receptor is a woman in her 70s with acute or convalescent COVID-19. Sequencing was performed on peripheral blood. The chain recombines TRBV11-1 with TRBJ2-1; TRBD1 matches at 10 bases. The CDR3 nucleotides read TGTGCCAGCAGCCGGGACAGGGGAGATGAGCAGTTCTTC. Its protein product is CASSRDRGDEQFF.